A selection of T cell receptor beta chains follows, all from one sample in a study of control samples from healthy donors and cancer patients. Here immunoSEQ multiplex PCR was the method, and the copy in TCRdb shows in-frame clones only, minus some. The sample lists 100,000 to 150,000 clones, approximately 90% seen once, with more than 6.5% in the top ten. The material sequenced was blood. The origin of the receptors is a man aged 18 to 29 in good health. Each CDR3 is given with its conserved first and last residue. The order of the fields is V gene, J gene, D gene, clone size, CDR3 DNA, CDR3 protein. The D gene is left open where the match is weak. Clone sizes are given selectively: once, few, many, or a class where the clone is expanded.

TRBV5-1,TRBJ2-3,NA,NA,TGCGCCAGCAGCCCCCGGGACGCCACAGATACGCAGTATTTT,CASSPRDATDTQYF
TRBV6-5,TRBJ1-6,NA,NA,TGTGCCAGCAGCCCGGGCCCTAAAGTGGATTCACCCCTCCACTTT,CASSPGPKVDSPLHF
TRBV5-6,TRBJ1-6,NA,NA,TGTGCCAGCAGCCCTCTTCGGGACGGGATCAATTCACCCCTCCACTTT,CASSPLRDGINSPLHF
TRBV4-1,TRBJ1-4,NA,NA,TGCGCCAGCAGCCAAGTCCTCAGGGGCATTGAAAAACTGTTTTTT,CASSQVLRGIEKLFF
TRBV19,TRBJ1-1,NA,NA,TGTGCCAGTAGTATAGCTCCGGACCTTCCTGAAGCTTTCTTT,CASSIAPDLPEAFF
TRBV19,TRBJ2-7,NA,NA,TGTGCCTCAGAGGGGGACTCCTACGAGCAGTACTTC,CASEGDSYEQYF
TRBV3-1/TRBV3-2,TRBJ2-1,TRBD2,NA,TGTGCCAGCAGCGCTCTGACTAGCGGGGGCTACAATGAGCAGTTCTTC,CASSALTSGGYNEQFF
TRBV10-3,TRBJ2-3,NA,NA,TGTGCCATCAGTGAGTCCGGACCCGAAGATACGCAGTATTTT,CAISESGPEDTQYF
TRBV5-1,TRBJ1-2,NA,NA,TGCGCCAGCAGCTTGGATATTAGAGACGGCTACACCTTC,CASSLDIRDGYTF
TRBV7-9,TRBJ2-7,TRBD1,NA,TGTGCCAGCAGTTATACAGGGGGCGGCGACGAGCAGTACTTC,CASSYTGGGDEQYF
TRBV7-9,TRBJ2-3,NA,NA,TGTGCCAGCAGCTTAGATTCGACAGATACGCAGTATTTT,CASSLDSTDTQYF
TRBV24-1,TRBJ1-6,NA,NA,TGTGCCACCAGTTCCGAGACACGATTTCCCCTCCACTTT,CATSSETRFPLHF
TRBV11-3,TRBJ2-2,TRBD1,once,TGTGCCAGCAGCTCGAACTCGGGACAGGGTGCCGGGGAGCTGTTTTTT,CASSSNSGQGAGELFF
TRBV5-6,TRBJ1-4,NA,NA,TGTGCCAGCAGCTTTTTGGCAGAACATGAAAAACTGTTTTTT,CASSFLAEHEKLFF
TRBV9,TRBJ1-1,NA,NA,TGTGCCAGCAGCCCCGTTGGGGCGGGGTACACTGAAGCTTTCTTT,CASSPVGAGYTEAFF
TRBV5-5,TRBJ2-2,NA,NA,TGTGCCAGCTCAATACAGATGGGAACGGGGGAGCTGTTTTTT,CASSIQMGTGELFF
TRBV19,TRBJ1-1,NA,NA,TGTGCCAGTAGCACCCCAGGGGTGAACACTGAAGCTTTCTTT,CASSTPGVNTEAFF
TRBV4-2,TRBJ1-3,TRBD1,NA,TGTGCCAGCAGCCCGAGTGGGACAGTGACCGGAAACACCATATATTTT,CASSPSGTVTGNTIYF
TRBV19,TRBJ2-5,TRBD2,NA,TGTGCCAGTAGTATAGATCTATCTAGCGGGGCCCAAGAGACCCAGTACTTC,CASSIDLSSGAQETQYF
TRBV2,TRBJ1-1,NA,NA,TGTGCCAGCCAGTACGAGAGGAACACTGAAGCTTTCTTT,CASQYERNTEAFF
TRBV12-3/TRBV12-4,TRBJ1-5,NA,NA,TGTGCCAGCACCTCCCGGAGGGATCAGCCCCAGCATTTT,CASTSRRDQPQHF
TRBV7-9,TRBJ2-5,NA,NA,TGTGCCAGCAGCCCCCGGGGAGACACGGAGACCCAGTACTTC,CASSPRGDTETQYF
TRBV5-1,TRBJ1-2,NA,NA,TGCGCCAGCAGCCCCTATCGGACAGTCTATGGCTACACCTTC,CASSPYRTVYGYTF
TRBV4-1,TRBJ2-7,NA,NA,TGCGCCAGCAGCCAATATCAGGGTCAGAGCTCCTACGAGCAGTACTTC,CASSQYQGQSSYEQYF
TRBV11-1,TRBJ2-7,NA,NA,TGTGCCAGCAGCTTAGGCGGTATCTCCTACGAGCAGTACTTC,CASSLGGISYEQYF
TRBV19,TRBJ2-1,NA,NA,TGTGCCAGTGGCAGGGGTTTAATCTACAATGAGCAGTTCTTC,CASGRGLIYNEQFF
TRBV7-9,TRBJ2-1,TRBD2,NA,TGTGCCGGAACTAGCGGGGGGGCACACAATGAGCAGTTCTTC,CAGTSGGAHNEQFF
TRBV29-1,TRBJ1-5,NA,NA,TGCAGCGTTGCCGGACAGACAAATCAGCCCCAGCATTTT,CSVAGQTNQPQHF
TRBV6-1,TRBJ1-4,NA,NA,TGTGCCAGCAGGGTCGCGGGAACGGCTAATGAAAAACTGTTTTTT,CASRVAGTANEKLFF
TRBV7-3,TRBJ2-3,TRBD1,NA,TGTGCCAGCAGCAAACAGGGGAGCAGGACAGATACGCAGTATTTT,CASSKQGSRTDTQYF
TRBV19,TRBJ1-5,TRBD1,NA,TGTGCCAGTAGTTCCAGGACAGGGTACAATCAGCCCCAGCATTTT,CASSSRTGYNQPQHF
TRBV29-1,TRBJ2-3,NA,NA,TGCAGCGCTGGAGGGCGGGCTAGCGCGACAGATACGCAGTATTTT,CSAGGRASATDTQYF
TRBV14,TRBJ1-6,NA,NA,TGTGCCAGCAGCCAAGGGGTCTATTCACCCCTCCACTTT,CASSQGVYSPLHF
TRBV5-4,TRBJ2-5,NA,NA,TGTGCCAGCAGCGGGGGGGGCAGGTACCAAGAGACCCAGTACTTC,CASSGGGRYQETQYF
TRBV7-9,TRBJ1-6,TRBD1,NA,TGTGCCAGCAGCGAGACAGGGGGCGTCGGTTCACCCCTCCACTTT,CASSETGGVGSPLHF
TRBV5-1,TRBJ1-2,NA,NA,TGCGCCAGCAGCCCAGACAGGATATATGGCTACACCTTC,CASSPDRIYGYTF
TRBV6-6,TRBJ2-1,TRBD1,NA,TGTGCCAGCAGAGGGACAGGGGGCAGTCGGAACAATGAGCAGTTCTTC,CASRGTGGSRNNEQFF
TRBV15,TRBJ2-4,NA,NA,TGTGCCACCAGCCCCCTTTCGGCCAAAAACATTCAGTACTTC,CATSPLSAKNIQYF
TRBV11-2,TRBJ2-5,NA,NA,TGTGCCAGCAGCTTGAGCACCACGGGAGAGACCCAGTACTTC,CASSLSTTGETQYF